The next 14 T cell receptor beta chains were all read from a single sample in a study of response to subunit inactivated influenza vaccine. Using its own MiXCR run on the RT-PCR reads, TCRdb lists one record per CDR3 protein. The sample includes about 580,000 distinct CDR3 sequences, approximately 14% of them seen just once. Sequencing was performed on PBMCs from blood, taken 12 days after vaccination. The receptors derive from a man aged 50 to 60 who received an inactivated influenza vaccine.

This clonotype was detected only a few times. J is TRBJ2-3 and V is TRBV6-2 or TRBV6-3; 12 bases are a match to TRBD2. The germline gives CDR1 MNHEY, CDR2 SVGEGT. CDR3 size: 20 residues. The ends lost 0 bases at V and 0 bases at J; junction bases unmatched: 10. DNA of the CDR3: TGTGCCAGCAGTTACTCGTACGGACTAGCGGGGCCCCGAAGCACAGATACGCAGTATTTT. Protein: CASSYSYGLAGPRSTDTQYF.

There are a few counts of this clonotype. The chain has TRBV12-3 or TRBV12-4 and TRBJ2-7; TRBD1 matches 8 bases. The CDR3 has 15 residues. V dropped 6 bases and J dropped 1; count of bases not matched to a gene: 8. This chain's CDR3 is CASSRGTGLSYEQYF. DNA of the CDR3: TGTGCCAGCAGCAGAGGGACAGGATTATCCTACGAGCAGTACTTC.

The CDR3 sequence: CASSDTGEYTQYF. The CDR3 DNA reads as TGTGCCAGCAGCGACACGGGGGAGTATACGCAGTATTTT. The chain recombines TRBV11-2 with TRBJ2-3; perhaps TRBD2 as D (6 bases). Germline lookup yields CDR1 SGHAT and CDR2 FQNNGV. V dropped 5 bases and J dropped 7 bases, with 13 bases sitting between them. CDR3 length: 13 amino acids.

A few counts support this clonotype. The rearrangement links TRBV29-1 to TRBJ2-1; TRBD1 agrees at 8 bases. CDR1 and CDR2 (germline): SQVTM, ANQGSEA. With V trimmed by 6 bases and J by 0 bases, 4 bases remained unmatched. This CDR3 is 14 amino acids long. CDR3 amino acids: CSVTGDGSYNEQFF. In nucleotides, the CDR3 is TGCAGCGTGACAGGGGACGGCTCCTACAATGAGCAGTTCTTC.

This clonotype came up a few times. The chain joins TRBV20-1 to TRBJ1-1; 7 positions agree with TRBD1. In germline, CDR1 is DFQATT, CDR2 SNEGSKA (reference sequence). The V and J ends lost 3 bases and 3 bases, in that order; junction bases with no gene match: 7. CDR3 size: 14 residues. The chain's CDR3 is CSASRGGGYTEAFF. CDR3 in DNA: TGCAGTGCTAGCAGAGGGGGCGGATACACTGAAGCTTTCTTT.

This clonotype has only a few counts. This chain links TRBV6-2 or TRBV6-3 with TRBJ2-7; D is ambiguous. Germline loops: CDR1 MNHEY, CDR2 SVGEGT. The CDR3 totals 16 residues. The V end lost 4 bases, the J end lost 0 bases, and 16 bases lay between the germline ends. The DNA of the CDR3 is TGTGCCAGCAGTTTCGACAAAGGGATAATCTCCTACGAGCAGTACTTC. It translates to CASSFDKGIISYEQYF.

The chain recombines TRBV29-1 with TRBJ2-5; tentatively, D is TRBD2 (7 bases). Germline CDR1 is SQVTM and CDR2 is ANQGSEA. V lost 4 bases to trimming and J lost 2 bases, with 11 bases between them. The CDR3 sequence is 13 residues long. CDR3 nucleotide sequence: TGCAGCGTTGCTAGGGGGGGGCAAGAGACCCAGTACTTC. Translating it yields CSVARGGQETQYF.

This clonotype was detected ten times or more. The rearrangement uses TRBV6-1 and TRBJ2-7; D may correspond to TRBD1 or TRBD2 (5 bases each). Trimming took off 8 bases at V and 3 bases at J, with 23 bases between the two ends. Looked up from germline, CDR1 is MNHNS and CDR2 is SASEGT. The CDR3 length is 16 residues. The CDR3 loop is CASRDGFLVPFYEQYF. CDR3 bases: TGTGCCAGCCGGGACGGATTTTTAGTCCCTTTCTACGAGCAGTACTTC.

CDR3 region: CASSSGGGYGYTF. The CDR3 nucleotides are TGTGCCAGCAGCTCAGGGGGTGGCTATGGCTACACCTTC. The chain joins TRBV12-3 or TRBV12-4 to TRBJ1-2, with 7 bases lining up with TRBD1. The CDR3 is made up of 13 amino acids. J was trimmed by 4 bases and V by 6 bases; bases with no gene match: 5.

This rearrangement joins TRBV29-1 to TRBJ2-1, with D perhaps matching TRBD2 (5 bases). Trimming took off 0 bases at V and 6 bases at J, with 12 bases between the two ends. The CDR3 loop spans 14 amino acids. CDR1 SQVTM and CDR2 ANQGSEA come from the germline V gene. Written as DNA, the CDR3 is TGCAGCGTTGAAGATCGCGGGTTACTCAATGAGCAGTTCTTC. It is translated as CSVEDRGLLNEQFF.

The V gene is TRBV6-5, the J gene TRBJ2-2; possible D gene TRBD1, 6 bases. This CDR3 region has 15 residues. Germline CDR1 and CDR2: MNHEY and SVGAGI. V lost 6 bases and J lost 4, with 15 bases in between. This CDR3 reads CASRFQGRITGELFF. The CDR3 region has the DNA TGTGCCAGCAGATTCCAGGGGCGGATCACCGGGGAGCTGTTTTTT.

V usage is TRBV7-3 and J usage is TRBJ2-2; D not resolved. The CDR3 has 16 residues. CDR1 is SGHTA, CDR2 FQGTGA, per germline. Between the trimmed V and J ends, which lost 5 bases and 0 bases, there was a span of 13 bases. The CDR3 sequence is CASSHSHLSNTGELFF. CDR3 bases: TGTGCCAGCAGCCACTCACACCTTTCGAACACCGGGGAGCTGTTTTTT.

The genes are TRBV12-3 or TRBV12-4 and TRBJ2-7, with a tentative D call TRBD1 (8 bases). The ends were cut back, 6 bases at V and 7 bases at J, with 10 bases in the middle. CDR3 length: 11 amino acids. The CDR3 nucleotides are TGTGCCAGCAGACAGGGGGGGGAGCAGTACTTC. Residues: CASRQGGEQYF.

J is TRBJ1-1 and V is TRBV20-1, with no clear D. Deletions cut 6 bases from V and 1 base from J, with 12 bases between. Germline V gene lookup returns CDR1 DFQATT and CDR2 SNEGSKA (reference sequence). The CDR3 consists of 13 residues. The CDR3 spells CSAPVRPNTEAFF. In nucleotides, the CDR3 is TGCAGTGCCCCAGTGAGACCGAACACTGAAGCTTTCTTT.